The sequence of this T cell receptor beta chain was determined in a study of response to subunit inactivated influenza vaccine (dated by TCRdb to the late 2010s). Some background on the complete study: Deep quantitative T cell receptor repertoire profiling was used in the study to track responses to a trivalent subunit inactivated influenza vaccine.

Broad study findings and their caveats: The authors suggested that each seasonal influenza vaccination may recruit only a limited number of new T cells.

Looking up the germline V gene (reference sequence) yields CDR1 SGHNT and CDR2 YYREEE. The cysteine opens and the phenylalanine closes a CDR3 of 13 amino acids. Just the 39-base CDR3 DNA is kept, in frame starting at base 1. The junction carries 10 bases between V and J, which are trimmed by 2 bases and 7 bases respectively. The library was produced with RT-PCR. Sequencing relied on an Illumina HiSeq 2500. TCRdb trimmed the raw reads at Q25, called clones with MiXCR and kept productive beta chains. Rows with a matching CDR3 protein are joined into one entry that keeps the most common DNA and genes. This sample is represented by 200,000 to 250,000 distinct CDR3 sequences; 9% to 15% of them were singletons. Approximately 8.4% of the sample belongs to the ten largest clones. With regard to this clonotype: What antigen it recognizes has not been identified. The input lacks base qualities; no much larger clone sits a single base away.

Here the sequenced sample was non-naive T cells sorted from PBMCs, taken less than 15 days before vaccination. The cell subset or site label, as the study defines it: memory T cell fraction. The origin of this receptor is a man aged 45-65 years who received an inactivated influenza vaccine. Donor details come from another sample of the same person, matched by shared clones. The chain uses TRBV5-4 and TRBJ2-1; no D gene call is confident. The CDR3 protein: CASSFGAENEQFF. The bases read TGTGCCAGCAGCTTCGGCGCAGAGAATGAGCAGTTCTTC. The full variable domain, completed from the reference TRBV5-4 and TRBJ2-1 proteins outside the CDR3, reads ETGVTQSPTHLIKTRGQQVTLRCSSQSGHNTVSWYQQALGQGPQFIFQYYREEENGRGNFPPRFSGLQFPNYSSELNVNALELDDSALYLCASSFGAENEQFFGPGTRLTVL.